These 2 T cell receptor beta chains were sequenced from one sample in a study of T-cell memory formation after mild COVID-19. TCRdb ran MiXCR on the 5' RACE reads and lists one entry per CDR3 protein. This repertoire shows just under 50,000 distinct CDR3 sequences, around 12% found once; its top ten account for almost 25%. Material for sequencing was PBMCs or a T cell subset sorted from them (not recorded which). Receptors were obtained from a man between 18 and 29 years old who had mild COVID-19 (a few samples of this study predate the infection). Cell type and time point are not known.

This clonotype was observed a handful of times. V usage is TRBV6-2 or TRBV6-3 and J usage is TRBJ1-5; unclear D gene. This CDR3 region has 12 residues. V gave up 6 bases and J gave up 9 bases, with 12 bases separating them. Germline loops: CDR1 MNHEY, CDR2 SVGEGT. The CDR3: CASSLFGRPQHF. The CDR3 DNA follows: TGTGCCAGCAGCCTCTTCGGTCGGCCCCAGCATTTT.

This chain joins TRBV7-6 and TRBJ2-5; the match to TRBD2 covers 9 bases. The CDR3 consists of 14 residues. Germline lookup yields CDR1 SGHVS and CDR2 FNYEAQ. Germline trimming cut 5 bases from V and 5 bases from J; bases unmatched to any gene: 6. CDR3 in amino acids: CASSRGGALETQYF. For the CDR3, the DNA is TGTGCCAGCAGCCGCGGGGGGGCCCTGGAGACCCAGTACTTC.